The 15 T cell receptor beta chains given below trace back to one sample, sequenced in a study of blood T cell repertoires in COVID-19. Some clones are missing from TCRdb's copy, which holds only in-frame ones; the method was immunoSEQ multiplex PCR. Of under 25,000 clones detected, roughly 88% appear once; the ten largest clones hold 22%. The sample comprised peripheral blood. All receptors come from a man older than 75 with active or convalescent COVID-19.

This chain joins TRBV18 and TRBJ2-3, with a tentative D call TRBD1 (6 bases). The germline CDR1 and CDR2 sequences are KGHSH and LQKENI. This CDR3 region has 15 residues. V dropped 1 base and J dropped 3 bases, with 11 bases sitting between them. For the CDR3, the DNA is TGTGCCAGCTCACCACAGGACAGAGCGACAGATACGCAGTATTTT. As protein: CASSPQDRATDTQYF.

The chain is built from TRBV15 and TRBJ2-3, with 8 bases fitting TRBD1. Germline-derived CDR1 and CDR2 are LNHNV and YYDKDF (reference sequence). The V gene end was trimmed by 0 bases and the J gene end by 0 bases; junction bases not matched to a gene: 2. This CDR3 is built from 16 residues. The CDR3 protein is CATSRDQGASTDTQYF. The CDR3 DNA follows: TGTGCCACCAGCAGAGACCAGGGGGCCAGCACAGATACGCAGTATTTT.

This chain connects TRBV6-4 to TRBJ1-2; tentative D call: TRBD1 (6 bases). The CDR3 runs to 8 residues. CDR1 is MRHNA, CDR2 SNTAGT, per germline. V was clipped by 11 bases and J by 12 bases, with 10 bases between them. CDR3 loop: CAGQIDTF. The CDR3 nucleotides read TGTGCCGGACAGATTGACACCTTC.

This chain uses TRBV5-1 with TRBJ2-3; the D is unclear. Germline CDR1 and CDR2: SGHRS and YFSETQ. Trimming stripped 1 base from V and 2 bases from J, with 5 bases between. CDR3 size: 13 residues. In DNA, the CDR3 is TGCGCCAGCAGCTTGAGAGACACAGATACGCAGTATTTT. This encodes CASSLRDTDTQYF.

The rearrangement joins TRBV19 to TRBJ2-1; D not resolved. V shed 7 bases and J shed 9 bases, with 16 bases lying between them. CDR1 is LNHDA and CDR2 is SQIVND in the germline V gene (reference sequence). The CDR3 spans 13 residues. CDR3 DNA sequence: TGTGCCAGTACAGGCTTCTTGATAGGTGAGCAGTTCTTC. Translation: CASTGFLIGEQFF.

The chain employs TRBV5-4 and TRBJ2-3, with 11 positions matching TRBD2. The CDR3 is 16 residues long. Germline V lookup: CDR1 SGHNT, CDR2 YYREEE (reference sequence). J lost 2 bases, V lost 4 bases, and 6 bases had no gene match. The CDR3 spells CASSPRLAGLTDTQYF. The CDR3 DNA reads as TGTGCCAGCAGCCCTAGACTAGCGGGGCTCACAGATACGCAGTATTTT. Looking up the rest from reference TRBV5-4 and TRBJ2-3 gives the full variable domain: ETGVTQSPTHLIKTRGQQVTLRCSSQSGHNTVSWYQQALGQGPQFIFQYYREEENGRGNFPPRFSGLQFPNYSSELNVNALELDDSALYLCASSPRLAGLTDTQYFGPGTRLTVL.

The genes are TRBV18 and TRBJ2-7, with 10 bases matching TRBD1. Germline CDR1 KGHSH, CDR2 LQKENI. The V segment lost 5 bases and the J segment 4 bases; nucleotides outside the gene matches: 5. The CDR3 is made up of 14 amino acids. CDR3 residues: CASSLRTGGYEQYF. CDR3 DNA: TGTGCCAGCTCATTAAGGACAGGGGGTTACGAGCAGTACTTC.

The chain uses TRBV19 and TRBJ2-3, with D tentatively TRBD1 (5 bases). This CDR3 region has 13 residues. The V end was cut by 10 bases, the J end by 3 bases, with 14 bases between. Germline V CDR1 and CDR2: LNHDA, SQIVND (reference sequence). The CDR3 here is CATSGPGTDTQYF. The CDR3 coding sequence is TGTGCCACCTCAGGGCCTGGGACAGATACGCAGTATTTT.

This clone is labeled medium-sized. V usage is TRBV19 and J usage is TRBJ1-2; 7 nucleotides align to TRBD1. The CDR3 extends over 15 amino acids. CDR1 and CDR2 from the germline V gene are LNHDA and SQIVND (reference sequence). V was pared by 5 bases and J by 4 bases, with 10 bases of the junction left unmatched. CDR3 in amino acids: CASSDTGANFYGYTF. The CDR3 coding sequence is TGTGCCAGTAGTGACACAGGGGCGAATTTCTATGGCTACACCTTC.

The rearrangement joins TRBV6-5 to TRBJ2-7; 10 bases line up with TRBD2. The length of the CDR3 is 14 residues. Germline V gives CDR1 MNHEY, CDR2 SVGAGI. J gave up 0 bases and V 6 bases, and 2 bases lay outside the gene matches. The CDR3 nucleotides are TGTGCCAGCAGAAGACTAGCGGGCTCCTACGAGCAGTACTTC. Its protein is CASRRLAGSYEQYF.

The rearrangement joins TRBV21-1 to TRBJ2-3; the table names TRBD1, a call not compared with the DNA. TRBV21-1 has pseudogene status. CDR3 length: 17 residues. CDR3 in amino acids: CASSKKKGQLRGDTQYF. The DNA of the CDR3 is TGTGCCAGCAGCAAAAAAAAAGGACAGTTGCGAGGAGATACGCAGTATTTT.

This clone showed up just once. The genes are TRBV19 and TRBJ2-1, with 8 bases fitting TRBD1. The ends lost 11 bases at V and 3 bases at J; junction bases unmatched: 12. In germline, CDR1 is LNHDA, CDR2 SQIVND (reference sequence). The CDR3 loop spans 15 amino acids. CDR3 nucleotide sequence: TGTGCCGGTCCCGCCGGACAGGGAGGCTACAATGAGCAGTTCTTC. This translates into CAGPAGQGGYNEQFF.

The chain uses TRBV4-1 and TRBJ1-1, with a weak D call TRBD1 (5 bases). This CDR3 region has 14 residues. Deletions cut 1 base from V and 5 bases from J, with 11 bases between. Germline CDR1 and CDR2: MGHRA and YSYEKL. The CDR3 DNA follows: TGCGCCAGCAGCCAAGGCCTCAGGGATACTGAAGCTTTCTTT. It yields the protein CASSQGLRDTEAFF.

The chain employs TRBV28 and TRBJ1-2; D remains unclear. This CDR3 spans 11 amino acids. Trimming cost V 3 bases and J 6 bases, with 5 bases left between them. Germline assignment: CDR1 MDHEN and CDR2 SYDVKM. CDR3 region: CASSFGHGYTF. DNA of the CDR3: TGTGCCAGCAGTTTTGGGCATGGCTACACCTTC.

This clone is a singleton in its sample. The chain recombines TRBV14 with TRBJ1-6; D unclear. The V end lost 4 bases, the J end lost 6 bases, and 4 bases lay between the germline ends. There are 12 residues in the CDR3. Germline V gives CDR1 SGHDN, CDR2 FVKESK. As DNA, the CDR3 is TGTGCCAGCAGCCGGGCTAATTCACCCCTCCACTTT. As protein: CASSRANSPLHF.